Each of the 15 T cell receptor beta chains below was sequenced from the same sample in a study of immune cell composition in non-small cell lung cancer. The protocol was immunoSEQ multiplex PCR, while the TCRdb copy is restricted to in-frame clones and leaves out a portion. The profile covers about 8,300 clones, with 76% appearing a single time and about 9.5% taken by the ten largest. Sequencing input: lung tumor tissue. These receptors were collected from a human donor with non-small cell lung cancer.

V usage is TRBV18 and J usage is TRBJ2-4; D is perhaps TRBD1 (5 bases). Trimming left V 3 bases short and J 6 bases short, with 21 bases between. The CDR3 loop spans 17 amino acids. CDR1 is KGHSH and CDR2 is LQKENI in the germline V gene. The CDR3 here is CASSPPRQSLSPNIQYF. CDR3 DNA sequence: TGTGCCAGCTCACCCCCTCGACAGAGTCTCTCGCCAAACATTCAGTACTTC.

This chain joins TRBV7-9 and TRBJ1-1; possible D gene TRBD1, 6 bases. Deletions cut 6 bases from V and 4 bases from J, with 15 bases between. In germline, CDR1 is SEHNR, CDR2 FQNEAQ (reference sequence). The CDR3 has 14 amino acids. CDR3 sequence: CASRQGGSGTEAFF. In DNA form, the CDR3 reads TGTGCCAGCAGACAAGGGGGATCCGGCACTGAAGCTTTCTTT.

The chain uses TRBV6-1 and TRBJ1-2; the D is unclear. The germline V and J ends were trimmed by 4 bases and 4 bases, with 10 bases remaining between them. Germline CDR1 and CDR2: MNHNS and SASEGT. This CDR3 region has 13 residues. CDR3 amino acids: CASSVPSPYGYTF. DNA for the CDR3: TGTGCCAGCAGTGTACCCTCCCCCTATGGCTACACCTTC.

This clone was counted only a few times. The chain carries TRBV9 and TRBJ1-1; D is possibly TRBD1 (5 bases). This CDR3 contains 14 residues. V was cut by 4 bases and J by 4 bases, with 14 bases left in between. Germline V lookup: CDR1 SGDLS, CDR2 YYNGEE. The CDR3 bases are TGTGCCAGCAGCATCACTGGGGGGGGCACTGAAGCTTTCTTT. Encoded protein: CASSITGGGTEAFF. Full variable domain (missing parts from reference TRBV9 and TRBJ1-1): DSGVTQTPKHLITATGQRVTLRCSPRSGDLSVYWYQQSLDQGLQFLIQYYNGEERAKGNILERFSAQQFPDLHSELNLSSLELGDSALYFCASSITGGGTEAFFGQGTRLTVV.

The chain combines TRBV7-8 with TRBJ1-2, with a weak D call TRBD1 (6 bases). The CDR3 runs to 17 residues. Germline CDR1 and CDR2: SGHVS and FQNEAQ. The V and J ends lost 2 bases and 3 bases respectively, with 19 bases between them. CDR3 bases: TGTGCCAGCAGCTTAAGGAGCGGTGGCAGGGGTTACTATGGCTACACCTTC. It yields the protein CASSLRSGGRGYYGYTF.

The chain couples TRBV28 to TRBJ1-5; tentative D call: TRBD1 (5 bases). CDR1 is MDHEN and CDR2 is SYDVKM in the germline V gene. V was pared by 5 bases and J by 5 bases, with 16 bases between. The length of the CDR3 is 15 residues. CDR3: CASSPEGRRDQPQHF. As DNA, the CDR3 is TGTGCCAGCAGTCCGGAGGGGAGGAGGGATCAGCCCCAGCATTTT.

The chain is built from TRBV9 and TRBJ1-2; D remains unclear. The CDR3 runs 15 residues. Per the germline V gene, CDR1 is SGDLS and CDR2 is YYNGEE. The V and J ends lost 0 bases and 2 bases respectively, with 11 bases between them. The DNA of the CDR3 is TGTGCCAGCAGCGTAGGTCCAGGTGAGAACTATGGCTACACCTTC. Amino acid sequence: CASSVGPGENYGYTF.

This clone appeared a few times. The V call is TRBV4-3, the J call TRBJ1-2; D unresolved. V lost 0 bases and J lost 4, with 12 bases in between. Germline CDR1 and CDR2: LGHNA and YSLEER. CDR3 length: 15 amino acids. The CDR3 DNA reads TGCGCCAGCAGCCAAGAAGACCTCGGTGGCTATGGCTACACCTTC. It yields the protein CASSQEDLGGYGYTF.

This chain links TRBV11-2 with TRBJ2-3; the match to TRBD2 covers 7 bases. CDR1 is SGHAT and CDR2 is FQNNGV in the germline V gene. The CDR3 consists of 16 residues. V trimming: 5 bases; J trimming: 0 bases; junction bases outside the gene matches: 8. The CDR3 loop reads CASSPGLAASTDTQYF. CDR3 nucleotides: TGTGCCAGCAGCCCCGGCCTAGCGGCCAGCACAGATACGCAGTATTTT.

J is TRBJ1-1 and V is TRBV30; D might be TRBD1 (6 bases). V was shortened by 3 bases and J by 6 bases, with 17 bases between the two germline ends. Germline CDR1 reads GTSNPN; CDR2 reads SVGIG (reference sequence). This CDR3 has 14 amino acids. The CDR3 loop reads CAWRGHYRVAEAFF. The CDR3 bases are TGTGCCTGGAGGGGACATTATAGGGTCGCTGAAGCTTTCTTT.

This clone was found a few times. The V gene is TRBV2, the J gene TRBJ2-2; the match to TRBD1 covers 7 bases. The junction had 4 bases not matched to a gene; V was cut back by 11 bases and J by 4 bases. Germline V gives CDR1 SNHLY, CDR2 FYNNEI. The CDR3 is 12 amino acids. The CDR3 sequence: CAVQGSTGELFF. CDR3 nucleotide sequence: TGTGCCGTACAGGGGAGCACCGGGGAGCTGTTTTTT. Full variable domain (missing parts from reference TRBV2 and TRBJ2-2): EPEVTQTPSHQVTQMGQEVILRCVPISNHLYFYWYRQILGQKVEFLVSFYNNEISEKSEIFDDQFSVERPDGSNFTLKIRSTKLEDSAMYFCAVQGSTGELFFGEGSRLTVL.

The rearrangement links TRBV6-5 to TRBJ2-1, with D unresolved. From germline, CDR1 is MNHEY and CDR2 SVGAGI. The CDR3 has 13 amino acids. The V end lost 6 bases, the J end lost 0 bases, and 6 bases lay between the germline ends. The CDR3 DNA follows: TGTGCCAGCAGCCCCGCCTCCTACAATGAGCAGTTCTTC. The encoded protein is CASSPASYNEQFF.

The chain recombines TRBV5-4 with TRBJ1-1; D uncertain. The CDR3 is 15 residues long. Trimming took off 4 bases at V and 2 bases at J, with 15 bases between the two ends. The V gene's germline CDR1 is SGHNT and CDR2 YYREEE (reference sequence). CDR3 protein: CASSPVPVTNTEAFF. The CDR3 nucleotides read TGTGCCAGCAGCCCCGTGCCAGTTACAAACACTGAAGCTTTCTTT.

This chain's CDR3 is CASALLGTAKHEQYF. The CDR3 coding sequence is TGTGCCAGCGCGCTCCTCGGGACAGCAAAGCACGAGCAGTACTTC. The chain combines TRBV2 with TRBJ2-7; 7 bases map to TRBD1. Germline V gene data show CDR1 as SNHLY and CDR2 as FYNNEI. Losses at the gene ends were 8 bases for V and 5 bases for J; bases not matched to a gene: 15. The CDR3 spans 15 residues.

The chain couples TRBV27 to TRBJ1-1; 7 bases align to TRBD1. In germline, CDR1 is MNHEY, CDR2 SMNVEV (reference sequence). The CDR3 is 13 residues long. The trim removed 5 bases at V and 5 bases at J, leaving 5 bases unmatched. The CDR3 loop is CASSAQGRTEAFF. The CDR3 nucleotides are TGTGCCAGCAGTGCACAGGGGAGGACTGAAGCTTTCTTT.